The present TCR beta chain was sequenced within a study of beta chain features in type 1 diabetes. Overall study results and limits: Moderate yet significant TCRB CDR3 shortening was seen in Type 1 diabetes patients in all four CD4+ subsets.

The isolated RNA, all of it, was reverse transcribed, so expressed TCRB transcripts were what got sequenced. Sequenced by immunoSEQ multiplex PCR; TCRdb stores in-frame clones only, minus some. Here the sample spans more than 550,000 clones, over 12% being singletons. Germline CDR1 reads SGHTA; CDR2 reads FQGNSA. V shed 4 bases and J 5 bases; nucleotides not matched to a gene: 9. The CDR3 is 17 amino acids. This clone was seen more than once but under ten times. Its antigen is as yet unknown. The sample taken for sequencing was naive CD4+ T cells from blood. This chain joins TRBV7-2 and TRBJ2-3; 13 bases map to TRBD2. This TCR came from a man between 18 and 35 years old with type 1 diabetes. DNA for the CDR3: TGTGCCAGCAGCTCCGAACTAGCGGGAGGGCCCAGAGATACGCAGTATTTT. Protein: CASSSELAGGPRDTQYF.